The following is a T cell receptor beta chain sequence with its context. The antigen is not known. The data derive from a study of OX40 agonist ivuxolimab in advanced cancers. Study results and caveats: Which antigen the expanded peripheral T cells recognized is unknown. More expanded clones were found, on average, in CD8+ than in CD4+ T cells. Some nonresponders also had low normalized T-cell clonal expansion.

Measured with immunoSEQ multiplex PCR; TCRdb has only the in-frame clones, and not every one. The data contain about 55,000 clones, around 87% of them singletons. Autoimmune disease history or systemic immunosuppression led to patient exclusion. In germline, CDR1 is MNHNY, CDR2 SVGAGI (reference sequence). The CDR3 runs 10 residues. The germline V and J ends were trimmed by 11 bases and 5 bases, with 9 bases remaining between them. This TCR was sampled from an adult with an advanced solid tumor such as melanoma, head and neck, liver or kidney cancer. Sequenced material: CD4+ or CD8+ T cells sorted from blood, taken in a trial of the OX40 agonist ivuxolimab. This chain connects TRBV6-6 to TRBJ2-5, with D possibly TRBD1 on 6 matching bases. The CDR3 loop is CACTGETQYF. DNA for the CDR3: TGTGCCTGTACAGGGGAGACCCAGTACTTC.